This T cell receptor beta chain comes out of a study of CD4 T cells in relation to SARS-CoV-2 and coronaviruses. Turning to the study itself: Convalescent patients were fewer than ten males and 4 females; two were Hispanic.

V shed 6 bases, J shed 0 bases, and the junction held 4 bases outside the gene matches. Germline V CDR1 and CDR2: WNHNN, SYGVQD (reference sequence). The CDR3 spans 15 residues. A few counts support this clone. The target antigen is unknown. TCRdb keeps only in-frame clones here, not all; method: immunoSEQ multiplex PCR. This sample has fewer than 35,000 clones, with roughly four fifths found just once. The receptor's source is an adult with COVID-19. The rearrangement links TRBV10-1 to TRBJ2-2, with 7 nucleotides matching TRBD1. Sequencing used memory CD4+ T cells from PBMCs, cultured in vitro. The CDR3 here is CASSPGTANTGELFF. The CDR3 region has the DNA TGCGCCAGCAGCCCCGGGACAGCGAACACCGGGGAGCTGTTTTTT.